This TCR beta chain originates from a study of CD8 T cells in Susac syndrome. Germline V gene data show CDR1 as DFQATT and CDR2 as SNEGSKA (reference sequence). V lost 5 bases and J lost 2; bases outside the gene matches: 4. The CDR3 has 14 amino acids. An amount of RNA that ranged from roughly 0.45 to 1 ug was reverse transcribed with random hexamers. Using its own MiXCR run on the immunoSEQ multiplex PCR reads, TCRdb lists one record per CDR3 protein. The sample lists about 160,000 distinct CDR3 sequences, approximately 94% occurring once. Sequencing used CD4+ T cells from PBMCs. The sequence was collected from a human donor with multiple sclerosis. The genes are TRBV20-1 and TRBJ2-3; 10 nucleotides agree with TRBD2. CDR3 protein: CSAGAGGPTDTQYF. CDR3 nucleotide sequence: TGCAGTGCTGGAGCGGGAGGGCCCACAGATACGCAGTATTTT.